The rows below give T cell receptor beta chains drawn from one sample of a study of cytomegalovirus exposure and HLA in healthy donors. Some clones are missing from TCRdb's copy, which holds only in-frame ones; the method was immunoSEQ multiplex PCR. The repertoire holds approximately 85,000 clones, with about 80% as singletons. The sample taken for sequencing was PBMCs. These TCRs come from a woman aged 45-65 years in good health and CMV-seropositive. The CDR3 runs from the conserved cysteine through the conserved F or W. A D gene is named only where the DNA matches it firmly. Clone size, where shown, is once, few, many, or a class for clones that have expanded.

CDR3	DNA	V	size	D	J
CASSFGQGSHGYTF	TGTGCCAGCAGCTTCGGACAGGGCTCCCATGGCTACACCTTC	TRBV7-9	NA	TRBD1	TRBJ1-2
CAIKSGLGDTQYF	TGTGCCATCAAGTCAGGGTTGGGAGATACGCAGTATTTT	TRBV10-3	once	NA	TRBJ2-3
CASSLPGQGTDTQYF	TGTGCCAGCAGCCTTCCGGGACAGGGGACAGATACGCAGTATTTT	TRBV5-4	NA	TRBD1	TRBJ2-3
CASSYDRGSYGYTF	TGCGCCAGCAGCTACGACAGGGGAAGCTATGGCTACACCTTC	TRBV5-1	NA	TRBD1	TRBJ1-2
CASSHPATSGTQETQYF	TGCGCCAGCAGCCACCCGGCAACTAGCGGGACCCAAGAGACCCAGTACTTC	TRBV4-1	NA	TRBD2	TRBJ2-5
CASSLDRVWETQYF	TGCGCCAGCAGCTTGGACAGGGTTTGGGAGACCCAGTACTTC	TRBV5-1	NA	NA	TRBJ2-5
CASSPRLAGAYEQYF	TGTGCCAGCAGCCCGCGGCTAGCGGGGGCCTACGAGCAGTACTTC	TRBV14	NA	TRBD2	TRBJ2-7
CSVEDYGQSGTQYF	TGCAGCGTTGAAGATTATGGGCAGTCCGGAACCCAGTACTTC	TRBV29-1	NA	NA	TRBJ2-5
CASGKSGRTNYGYTF	TGTGCCAGCGGCAAAAGCGGCAGAACAAACTATGGCTACACCTTC	TRBV6-5	NA	NA	TRBJ1-2
CASSQPRARGEKLFF	TGCGCCAGCAGCCAGCCCCGGGCCCGGGGGGAAAAACTGTTTTTT	TRBV4-1	NA	NA	TRBJ1-4
CASSSYMYNEQFF	TGTGCCAGCAGTTCTTACATGTACAATGAGCAGTTCTTC	TRBV6-1	NA	NA	TRBJ2-1